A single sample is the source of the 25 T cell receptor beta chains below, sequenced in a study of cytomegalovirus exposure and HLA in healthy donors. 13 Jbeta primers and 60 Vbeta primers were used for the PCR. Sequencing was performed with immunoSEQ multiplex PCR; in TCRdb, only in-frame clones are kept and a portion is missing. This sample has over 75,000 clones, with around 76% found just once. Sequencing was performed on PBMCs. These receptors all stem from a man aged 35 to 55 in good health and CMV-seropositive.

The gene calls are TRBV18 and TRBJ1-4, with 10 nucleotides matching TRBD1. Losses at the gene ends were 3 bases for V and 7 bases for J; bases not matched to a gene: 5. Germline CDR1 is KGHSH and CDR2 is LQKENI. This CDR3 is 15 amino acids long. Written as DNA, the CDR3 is TGTGCCAGCTCACCGCGGGACAGGGGAGGTGAAAAACTGTTTTTT. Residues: CASSPRDRGGEKLFF.

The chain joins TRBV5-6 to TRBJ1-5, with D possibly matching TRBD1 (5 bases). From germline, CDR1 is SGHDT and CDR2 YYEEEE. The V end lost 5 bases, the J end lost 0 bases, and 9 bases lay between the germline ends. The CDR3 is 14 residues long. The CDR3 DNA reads TGTGCCAGCAGTGGGGCAGTTAGCAATCAGCCCCAGCATTTT. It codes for CASSGAVSNQPQHF.

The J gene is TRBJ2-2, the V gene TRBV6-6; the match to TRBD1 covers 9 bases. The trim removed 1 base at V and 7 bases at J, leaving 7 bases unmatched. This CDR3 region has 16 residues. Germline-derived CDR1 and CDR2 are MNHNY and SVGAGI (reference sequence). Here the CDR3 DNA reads TGTGCCAGCAGTTACTACCCGGGACAGGGTATCGGGGAGCTGTTTTTT. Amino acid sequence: CASSYYPGQGIGELFF.

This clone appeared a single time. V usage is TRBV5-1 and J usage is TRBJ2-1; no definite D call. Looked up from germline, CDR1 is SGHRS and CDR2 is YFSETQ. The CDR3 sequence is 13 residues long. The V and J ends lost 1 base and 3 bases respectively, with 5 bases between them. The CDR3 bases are TGCGCCAGCAGCTTGAACGGCTACAATGAGCAGTTCTTC. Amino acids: CASSLNGYNEQFF.

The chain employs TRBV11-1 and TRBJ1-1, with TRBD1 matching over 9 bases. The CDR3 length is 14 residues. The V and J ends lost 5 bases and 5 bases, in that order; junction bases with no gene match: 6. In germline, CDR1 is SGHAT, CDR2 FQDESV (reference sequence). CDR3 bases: TGTGCCAGCAGCGCCACAGGGGGCAGGACTGAAGCTTTCTTT. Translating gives CASSATGGRTEAFF. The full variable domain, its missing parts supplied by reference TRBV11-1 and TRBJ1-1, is EAEVAQSPRYKITEKSQAVAFWCDPISGHATLYWYRQILGQGPELLVQFQDESVVDDSQLPKDRFSAERLKGVDSTLKIQPAELGDSAMYLCASSATGGRTEAFFGQGTRLTVV.

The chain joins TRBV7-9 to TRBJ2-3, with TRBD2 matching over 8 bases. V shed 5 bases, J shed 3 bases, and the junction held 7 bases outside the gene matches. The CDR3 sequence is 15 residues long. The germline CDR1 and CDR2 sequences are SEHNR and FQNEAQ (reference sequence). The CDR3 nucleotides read TGTGCCAGCAGCCCTCAGCGGGAGAATACAGATACGCAGTATTTT. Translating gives CASSPQRENTDTQYF.

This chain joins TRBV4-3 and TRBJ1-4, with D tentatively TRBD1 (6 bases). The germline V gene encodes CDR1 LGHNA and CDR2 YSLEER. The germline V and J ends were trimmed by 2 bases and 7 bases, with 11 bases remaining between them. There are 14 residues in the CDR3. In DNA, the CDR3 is TGCGCCAGCAGCCAAAGGGCAGGGGCTGAAAAACTGTTTTTT. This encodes CASSQRAGAEKLFF.

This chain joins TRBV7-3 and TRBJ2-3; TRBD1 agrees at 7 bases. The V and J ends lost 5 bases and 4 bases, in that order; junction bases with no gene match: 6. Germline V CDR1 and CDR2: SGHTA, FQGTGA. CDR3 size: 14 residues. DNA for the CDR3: TGTGCCAGCAGCATGGTAGGGGGCGCAGATACGCAGTATTTT. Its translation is CASSMVGGADTQYF. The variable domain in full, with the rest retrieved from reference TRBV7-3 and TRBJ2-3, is GAGVSQTPSNKVTEKGKYVELRCDPISGHTALYWYRQSLGQGPEFLIYFQGTGAADDSGLPNDRFFAVRPEGSVSTLKIQRTERGDSAVYLCASSMVGGADTQYFGPGTRLTVL.

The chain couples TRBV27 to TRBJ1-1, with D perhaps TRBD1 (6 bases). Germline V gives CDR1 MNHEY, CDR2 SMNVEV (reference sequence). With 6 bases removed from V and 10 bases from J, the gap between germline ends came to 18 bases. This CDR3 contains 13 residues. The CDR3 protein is CASSTNRVGGAFF. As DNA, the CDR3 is TGTGCCAGCAGCACGAACAGGGTAGGGGGAGCTTTCTTT.

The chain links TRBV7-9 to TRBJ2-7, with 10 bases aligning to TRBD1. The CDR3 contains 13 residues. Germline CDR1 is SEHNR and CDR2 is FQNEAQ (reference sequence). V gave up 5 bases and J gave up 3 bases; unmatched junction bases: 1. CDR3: CASSRTGGYEQYF. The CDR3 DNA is TGTGCCAGCAGCCGGACAGGGGGCTACGAGCAGTACTTC.

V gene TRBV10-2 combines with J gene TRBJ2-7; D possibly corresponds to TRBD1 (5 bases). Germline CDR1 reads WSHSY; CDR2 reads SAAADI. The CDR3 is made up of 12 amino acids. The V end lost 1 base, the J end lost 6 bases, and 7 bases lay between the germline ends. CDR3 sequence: CASSELRGEQYF. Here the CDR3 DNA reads TGCGCCAGCAGTGAGTTAAGGGGCGAGCAGTACTTC.

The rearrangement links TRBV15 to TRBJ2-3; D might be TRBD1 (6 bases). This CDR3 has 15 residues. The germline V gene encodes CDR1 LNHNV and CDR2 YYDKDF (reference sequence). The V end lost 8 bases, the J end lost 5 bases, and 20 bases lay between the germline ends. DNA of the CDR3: TGTGCCACCGGGGGCTCGAGGGACACTGGAGATACGCAGTATTTT. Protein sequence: CATGGSRDTGDTQYF.

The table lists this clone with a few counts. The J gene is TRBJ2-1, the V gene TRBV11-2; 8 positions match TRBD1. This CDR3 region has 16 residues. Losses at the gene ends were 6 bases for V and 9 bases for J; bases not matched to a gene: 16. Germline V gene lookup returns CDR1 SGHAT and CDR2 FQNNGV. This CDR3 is CASSPPLSTGEAEQFF. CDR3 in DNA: TGTGCCAGCAGTCCACCCCTTTCGACAGGGGAGGCTGAGCAGTTCTTC.

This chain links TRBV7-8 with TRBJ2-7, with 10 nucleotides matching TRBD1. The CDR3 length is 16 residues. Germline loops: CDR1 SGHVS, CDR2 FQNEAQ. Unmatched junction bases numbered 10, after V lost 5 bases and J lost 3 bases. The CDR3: CASSMPSGTGDYEQYF. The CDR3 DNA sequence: TGTGCCAGCAGCATGCCTTCCGGGACAGGGGACTACGAGCAGTACTTC. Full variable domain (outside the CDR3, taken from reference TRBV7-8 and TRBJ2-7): GAGVSQSPRYKVAKRGQDVALRCDPISGHVSLFWYQQALGQGPEFLTYFQNEAQLDKSGLPSDRFFAERPEGSVSTLKIQRTQQEDSAVYLCASSMPSGTGDYEQYFGPGTRLTVT.

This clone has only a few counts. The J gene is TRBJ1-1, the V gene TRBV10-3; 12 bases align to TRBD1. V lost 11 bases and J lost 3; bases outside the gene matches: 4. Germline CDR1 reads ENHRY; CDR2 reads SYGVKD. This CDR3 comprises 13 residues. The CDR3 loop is CALGQGADTEAFF. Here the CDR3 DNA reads TGTGCCTTGGGACAGGGGGCGGACACTGAAGCTTTCTTT.

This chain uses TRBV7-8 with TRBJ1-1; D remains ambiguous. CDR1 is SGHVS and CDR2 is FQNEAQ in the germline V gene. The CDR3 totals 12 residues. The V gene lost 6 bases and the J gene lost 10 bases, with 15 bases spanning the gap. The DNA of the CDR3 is TGTGCCAGCAGTTATGGAGCCCTAGGAGCTTTCTTT. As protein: CASSYGALGAFF.

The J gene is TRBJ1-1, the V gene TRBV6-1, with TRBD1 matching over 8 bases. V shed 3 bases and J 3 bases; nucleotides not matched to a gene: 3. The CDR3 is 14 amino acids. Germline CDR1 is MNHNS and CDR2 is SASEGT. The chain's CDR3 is CASSEGQDYTEAFF. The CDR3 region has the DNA TGTGCCAGCAGTGAGGGACAGGACTACACTGAAGCTTTCTTT.

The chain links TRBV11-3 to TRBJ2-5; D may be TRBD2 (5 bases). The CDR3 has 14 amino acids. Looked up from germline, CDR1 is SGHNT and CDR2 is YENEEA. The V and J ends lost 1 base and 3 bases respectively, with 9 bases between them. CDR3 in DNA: TGTGCCAGCAGCTTAGGTCCCGGGAAAGAGACCCAGTACTTC. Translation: CASSLGPGKETQYF.

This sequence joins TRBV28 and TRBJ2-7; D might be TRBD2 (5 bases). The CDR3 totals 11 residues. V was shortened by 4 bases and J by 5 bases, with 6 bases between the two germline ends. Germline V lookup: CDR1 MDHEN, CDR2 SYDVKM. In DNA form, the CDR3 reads TGTGCCAGCAGTTGGGGAGACGAGCAGTACTTC. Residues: CASSWGDEQYF.

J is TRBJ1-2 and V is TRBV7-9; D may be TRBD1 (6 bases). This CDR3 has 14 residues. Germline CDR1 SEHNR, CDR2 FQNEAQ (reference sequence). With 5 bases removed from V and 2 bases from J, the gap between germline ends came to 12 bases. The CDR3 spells CASSPRTVNYGYTF. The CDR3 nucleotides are TGTGCCAGCAGCCCACGGACAGTCAACTATGGCTACACCTTC.

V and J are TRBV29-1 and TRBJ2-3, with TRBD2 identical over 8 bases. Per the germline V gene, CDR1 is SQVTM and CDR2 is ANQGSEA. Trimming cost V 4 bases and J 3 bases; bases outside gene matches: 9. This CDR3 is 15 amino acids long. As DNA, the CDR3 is TGCAGCGTTGCGGGGGGGCTTTTAAGGACAGATACGCAGTATTTT. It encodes CSVAGGLLRTDTQYF.

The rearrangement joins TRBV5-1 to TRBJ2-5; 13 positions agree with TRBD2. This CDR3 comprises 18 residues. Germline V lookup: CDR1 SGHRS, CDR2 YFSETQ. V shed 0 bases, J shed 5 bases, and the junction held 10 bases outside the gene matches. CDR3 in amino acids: CASSLERTSGRGEETQYF. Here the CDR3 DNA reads TGCGCCAGCAGCTTGGAGCGGACTAGCGGGAGAGGTGAGGAGACCCAGTACTTC.

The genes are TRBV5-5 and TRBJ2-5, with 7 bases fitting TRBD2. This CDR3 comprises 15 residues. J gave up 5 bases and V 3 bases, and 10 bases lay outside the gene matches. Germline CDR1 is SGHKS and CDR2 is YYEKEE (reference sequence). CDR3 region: CASSYSMEAGETQYF. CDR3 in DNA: TGTGCCAGCAGCTACTCAATGGAAGCGGGGGAGACCCAGTACTTC.

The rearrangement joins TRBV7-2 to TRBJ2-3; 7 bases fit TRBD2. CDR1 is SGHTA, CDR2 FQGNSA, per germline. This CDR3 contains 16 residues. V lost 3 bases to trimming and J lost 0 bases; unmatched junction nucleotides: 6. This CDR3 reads CASSLLAAGSTDTQYF. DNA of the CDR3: TGTGCCAGCAGCTTGCTAGCGGCGGGGAGCACAGATACGCAGTATTTT. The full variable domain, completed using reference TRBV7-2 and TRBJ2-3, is GAGVSQSPSNKVTEKGKDVELRCDPISGHTALYWYRQSLGQGLEFLIYFQGNSAPDKSGLPSDRFSAERTGGSVSTLTIQRTQQEDSAVYLCASSLLAAGSTDTQYFGPGTRLTVL.

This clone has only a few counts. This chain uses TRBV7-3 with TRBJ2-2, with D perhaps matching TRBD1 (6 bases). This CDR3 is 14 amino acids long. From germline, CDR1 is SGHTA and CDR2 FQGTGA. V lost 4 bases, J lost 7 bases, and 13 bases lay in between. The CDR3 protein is CASSSRQVGGELFF. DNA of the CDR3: TGTGCCAGCAGCTCCCGACAGGTTGGCGGGGAGCTGTTTTTT.